Presented here are 23 T cell receptor beta chains from one specimen sequenced in a study of T cells expressing NK-cell markers. After re-calling the 5' RACE reads, TCRdb lists one entry per CDR3 protein, DNA absent. Found here are fewer than 200,000 distinct CDR3 sequences; the top ten clones hold less than 20%. Sequencing was carried out using blood T cells: a sorted CD56 or NKG2C T cell subset, CD4+ or CD8+ T cells, or bulk PBMC T cells (not recorded which). These TCRs come from a woman between 18 and 70 years old in good health.

The genes are TRBV20-1 and TRBJ2-7; the D gene TCRdb calls, TRBD2, cannot be checked with no DNA. The germline V gene has CDR1 DFQATT and CDR2 SNEGSKA (reference sequence). This CDR3 is built from 13 residues. The chain's CDR3 is CSARRAYSYEQYF.

The chain joins TRBV20-1 to TRBJ2-2. The germline V gene has CDR1 DFQATT and CDR2 SNEGSKA (reference sequence). The CDR3 has 14 residues. The CDR3 reads CSASSAMGTGELFF.

The genes are TRBV12-3 or TRBV12-4 and TRBJ1-5; TCRdb designates TRBD1, a call that cannot be tested without DNA. The CDR3 covers 16 residues. The CDR3 sequence: CASSTRQGWGNQPQHF.

The chain carries TRBV3-1 and TRBJ2-7; TCRdb lists TRBD2, though no DNA is available to test this call. The CDR3 runs 17 residues. Germline CDR1 LGHDT, CDR2 YNNKEL (reference sequence). The CDR3: CASSYGLAGLGTYEQYF.

V and J are TRBV7-2 and TRBJ1-2; TCRdb returns TRBD1, unconfirmable since there is no DNA. Germline V gene sequence: CDR1 SGHTA, CDR2 FQGNSA. This CDR3 has 15 amino acids. CDR3 loop: CASSFFPGSNYGYTF. Full variable domain (outside the CDR3, taken from reference TRBV7-2 and TRBJ1-2): GAGVSQSPSNKVTEKGKDVELRCDPISGHTALYWYRQSLGQGLEFLIYFQGNSAPDKSGLPSDRFSAERTGGSVSTLTIQRTQQEDSAVYLCASSFFPGSNYGYTFGSGTRLTVV.

This chain joins TRBV25-1 and TRBJ1-3. The CDR3 contains 15 residues. CDR1 is MGHDK, CDR2 SYGVNS, per germline. CDR3: CASPPRGFSGNTIYF. The full variable domain, completed using reference TRBV25-1 and TRBJ1-3, is EADIYQTPRYLVIGTGKKITLECSQTMGHDKMYWYQQDPGMELHLIHYSYGVNSTEKGDLSSESTVSRIRTEHFPLTLESARPSHTSQYLCASPPRGFSGNTIYFGEGSWLTVV.

The rearrangement uses TRBV5-6 and TRBJ2-7; there is no DNA to check the TCRdb D call of TRBD2. This CDR3 has 14 amino acids. Germline CDR1 is SGHDT and CDR2 is YYEEEE. The CDR3 here is CASSIAGRAYEQYF.

The chain joins TRBV19 to TRBJ2-7; TCRdb's assignment of TRBD1 cannot be checked, as there is no DNA. The CDR3 is 14 residues long. The germline V gene encodes CDR1 LNHDA and CDR2 SQIVND (reference sequence). The CDR3 loop is CASSIAGPPYEQYF.

This rearrangement joins TRBV7-3 to TRBJ2-3; the D call from TCRdb, TRBD1, cannot be confirmed without DNA. Looked up from germline, CDR1 is SGHTA and CDR2 is FQGTGA. The CDR3 is 15 amino acids. The CDR3: CASSPGGLAADTQYF.

The chain links TRBV20-1 to TRBJ2-1; the TCRdb call, TRBD1, lacks DNA for checking. Germline V lookup: CDR1 DFQATT, CDR2 SNEGSKA (reference sequence). This CDR3 contains 12 residues. The CDR3 here is CSARGTGSEQFF.

The chain uses TRBV20-1 and TRBJ2-3. This CDR3 is 14 amino acids long. Looked up from germline, CDR1 is DFQATT and CDR2 is SNEGSKA (reference sequence). The CDR3 sequence is CSAPSRLSTDTQYF.

The chain combines TRBV5-4 with TRBJ1-3; TCRdb's D gene call, TRBD1, goes unchecked for lack of DNA. The CDR3 spans 16 residues. Per the germline V gene, CDR1 is SGHNT and CDR2 is YYREEE (reference sequence). The CDR3 loop is CASSPGQPRSGNTIYF.

The chain uses TRBV6-1 and TRBJ1-1. Per the germline V gene, CDR1 is MNHNS and CDR2 is SASEGT. The CDR3 runs to 14 residues. The CDR3 loop reads CASTPRVLNTEAFF.

The rearrangement uses TRBV6-1 and TRBJ2-2; lacking DNA, the TRBD2 call made by TCRdb goes unchecked. CDR1 is MNHNS, CDR2 SASEGT, per germline. The CDR3 totals 14 residues. CDR3: CASTRRGAPGELFF.

The rearrangement links TRBV10-3 to TRBJ2-7; TCRdb's D call, TRBD1, is unchecked because there is no DNA. CDR1 and CDR2 from the germline V gene are ENHRY and SYGVKD. This CDR3 comprises 17 residues. The CDR3 reads CAISEFHGTETSYEQYF.

The rearrangement links TRBV7-9 to TRBJ2-5; TCRdb gives TRBD1 as the D gene, but with no DNA this cannot be confirmed. CDR3 length equals 15 residues. The germline V gene has CDR1 SEHNR and CDR2 FQNEAQ (reference sequence). The CDR3 region is CASSSGQGAKETQYF.

The J gene is TRBJ2-2, the V gene TRBV28. This CDR3 is built from 12 residues. Germline V CDR1 and CDR2: MDHEN, SYDVKM. This chain's CDR3 is CASRQAEGELFF.

The genes are TRBV12-3 or TRBV12-4 and TRBJ2-6; the TCRdb call, TRBD2, lacks DNA for checking. This CDR3 is built from 15 residues. The CDR3 sequence is CASRGLASGANVLTF.

V is TRBV5-1 and J is TRBJ1-4; TCRdb selects TRBD1, and the lack of DNA leaves this call unchecked. Germline CDR1 and CDR2: SGHRS and YFSETQ. The CDR3 extends over 15 amino acids. CDR3 in amino acids: CASSLGQGDNEKLFF.

The chain uses TRBV29-1 and TRBJ2-7; as DNA is missing, the TRBD1 call by TCRdb cannot be tested. This CDR3 contains 13 residues. In germline, CDR1 is SQVTM, CDR2 ANQGSEA. CDR3 amino acids: CSVEGDRPNEQYF.

The rearrangement uses TRBV7-2 and TRBJ2-3; TCRdb outputs TRBD1, but without DNA this stays unchecked. Per the germline V gene, CDR1 is SGHTA and CDR2 is FQGNSA. The CDR3 loop spans 15 amino acids. The CDR3 loop reads CASSTGTFSTDTQYF.

The V call is TRBV5-6, the J call TRBJ2-7. The CDR3 sequence is 13 residues long. Germline lookup yields CDR1 SGHDT and CDR2 YYEEEE. This CDR3 is CASSLVTTYEQYF.

V and J are TRBV3-1 and TRBJ2-7; the D call of TRBD1 rests on TCRdb alone, since no DNA is present to check it. The germline V gene encodes CDR1 LGHDT and CDR2 YNNKEL (reference sequence). The CDR3 has 15 residues. CDR3 region: CASSHLGVGVYEQYF.